This TCR beta chain was retrieved from a study of blood T cell repertoires in COVID-19. Overall study context: The samples span acute and convalescent COVID-19 from the United States, Italy and Spain.

Produced via immunoSEQ multiplex PCR; TCRdb's table is partial and in-frame only. The data show about 300,000 clones, about 85% seen once. Individuals drawn from around 25 US areas were roughly 18 to 89 years old. The length of the CDR3 is 16 residues. The V gene's germline CDR1 is MNHEY and CDR2 SVGAGI. V lost 4 bases to trimming and J lost 4 bases, with 19 bases between them. The specimen was PBMCs or T cells enriched from blood (not recorded which). The clonotype comes from a woman in her twenties or thirties who had recovered from COVID-19. This rearrangement joins TRBV6-5 to TRBJ1-2; possibly TRBD1 for D (5 bases). For the CDR3, the DNA is TGTGCCAGCAGTTCCCGGGACCGGGAGTCGGGCTATGGCTACACCTTC. Protein sequence: CASSSRDRESGYGYTF.